This T cell receptor beta chain stems from a study of cytomegalovirus exposure and HLA in healthy donors. Amplification used 60 Vbeta primers and 13 Jbeta primers. TCRdb's copy holds only in-frame clones and misses some; the assay was immunoSEQ multiplex PCR. The sample's table shows 50,000 to 70,000 clones. The CDR3 loop spans 19 amino acids. V dropped 0 bases and J dropped 0; count of bases not matched to a gene: 10. In germline, CDR1 is LNHNV, CDR2 YYDKDF (reference sequence). The chain combines TRBV15 with TRBJ1-4; 7 positions agree with TRBD1. Input material: PBMCs. This clonotype originated in a male donor in good health and CMV-seronegative. In nucleotides, the CDR3 is TGTGCCACCAGCAGAGAGAGCCTACAGGGGACAGCAACTAATGAAAAACTGTTTTTT. Translation gives CATSRESLQGTATNEKLFF.